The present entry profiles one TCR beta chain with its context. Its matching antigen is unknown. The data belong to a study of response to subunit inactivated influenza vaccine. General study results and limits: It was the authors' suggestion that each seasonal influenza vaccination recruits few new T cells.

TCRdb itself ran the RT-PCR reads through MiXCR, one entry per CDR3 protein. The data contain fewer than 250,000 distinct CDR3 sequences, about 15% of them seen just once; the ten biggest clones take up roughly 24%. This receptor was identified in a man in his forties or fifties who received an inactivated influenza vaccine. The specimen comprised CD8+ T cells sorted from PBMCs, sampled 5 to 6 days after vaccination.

Written as DNA, the CDR3 is TGTGCCAGCAGCCTGACAGTGATTAACACCGGGGAGCTGTTTTTT. Translated: CASSLTVINTGELFF. The rearrangement links TRBV7-9 to TRBJ2-2; possible D gene TRBD1, 5 bases. CDR1 SEHNR and CDR2 FQNEAQ come from the germline V gene (reference sequence). Trimming pared 5 bases from V and 2 bases from J, leaving 12 bases between. This CDR3 contains 15 residues.